This TCR beta chain was found in a study of blood T cell repertoires in COVID-19. The protocol was immunoSEQ multiplex PCR, while the TCRdb copy is restricted to in-frame clones and leaves out a portion. The table includes around 110,000 clones, roughly 80% detected once. Per germline, CDR1 MNHEY and CDR2 SVGAGI. Between the trimmed V and J ends, which lost 7 bases and 6 bases, there was a span of 15 bases. This CDR3 comprises 14 residues. The source material was peripheral blood. The sequence came from a man between 65 and 85 years old with acute or convalescent COVID-19. The chain employs TRBV6-5 and TRBJ2-2, with D possibly being TRBD1 (6 bases). The DNA for the CDR3 is TGTGCCAGCAAATCTGGACAGTCGGCCGGGGAGCTGTTTTTT. Translated: CASKSGQSAGELFF.